This is a list of T cell receptor beta chains from one sample in a study of blood T cells in healthy people across ages. TCRdb re-called the 5' RACE reads through MiXCR, storing one row per CDR3 protein. The repertoire holds some 730,000 distinct CDR3 sequences, with 20% to 25% as singletons. The sequenced material came from blood. These receptor sequences come from a man between 65 and 80 years old in good health. CDR3s include the opening cysteine and the closing phenylalanine or tryptophan. A D gene is named only where the DNA matches it firmly. A clone size is listed for some rows: how often the clone was seen (once, few, many), or a class if it is expanded.

>TRBJ2-3|TRBV14|-|14|few
CASSPRSYTDTQYF
TGTGCCAGCAGCCCCCGGAGTTACACAGATACGCAGTATTTT
>TRBJ2-3|TRBV28|-|12|-
CASSYATDTQYF
TGTGCCAGCAGTTATGCTACAGATACGCAGTATTTT
>TRBJ2-1|TRBV12-3/TRBV12-4|TRBD1|15|-
CASSWDRGPGNEQFF
TGTGCCAGCAGTTGGGACAGGGGGCCGGGAAATGAGCAGTTCTTC
>TRBJ2-2|TRBV6-2/TRBV6-3|-|17|few
CASSSRGARGLTGELFF
TGTGCCAGCAGCTCCCGTGGAGCGCGGGGGCTAACCGGGGAGCTGTTTTTT
>TRBJ1-2|TRBV7-9|-|11|few
CATPGRRGYTF
TGTGCCACCCCAGGGAGAAGGGGCTACACCTTC
>TRBJ1-1|TRBV7-9|-|17|-
CASSLGVPGAMNTEAFF
TGTGCCAGCAGCTTAGGGGTCCCGGGGGCGATGAACACTGAAGCTTTCTTT
>TRBJ2-1|TRBV29-1|TRBD2|14|-
CSVVPSGSPNEQFF
TGCAGCGTCGTTCCTAGCGGGAGCCCCAATGAGCAGTTCTTC
>TRBJ2-1|TRBV5-5|-|15|-
CASSLVSGSNNEQFF
TGTGCCAGCAGCTTGGTAAGCGGGTCCAACAATGAGCAGTTCTTC
>TRBJ2-1|TRBV6-6|-|15|few
CASSLNYPSYNEQFF
TGTGCCAGCAGTTTGAACTACCCCTCCTACAATGAGCAGTTCTTC
>TRBJ2-1|TRBV29-1|TRBD2|15|-
CSASSGVSSYNEQFF
TGCAGCGCCTCTAGCGGGGTTAGCTCCTACAATGAGCAGTTCTTC
>TRBJ2-2|TRBV6-2/TRBV6-3|-|11|-
CASGPAGELFF
TGTGCCAGCGGACCTGCTGGGGAGCTGTTTTTT
>TRBJ2-3|TRBV7-3|TRBD2|16|few
CASSPTSGRVGDTQYF
TGTGCCAGCAGCCCCACAAGCGGGAGGGTTGGAGATACGCAGTATTTT
>TRBJ2-1|TRBV2|TRBD2|13|few
CASRLLAPNEQFF
TGTGCCAGCAGACTACTAGCGCCCAATGAGCAGTTCTTC
>TRBJ2-5|TRBV6-6|TRBD1|14|few
CASRRQGNGETQYF
TGTGCCAGCAGGAGACAGGGGAACGGGGAGACCCAGTACTTC
>TRBJ1-5|TRBV7-9|-|15|-
CASSRGGSGNQPQHF
TGTGCCAGCAGCCGTGGGGGTAGTGGCAATCAGCCCCAGCATTTT
>TRBJ1-6|TRBV12-3/TRBV12-4|TRBD1|15|few
CASSSRQGRDSPLHF
TGTGCCAGCAGCTCCCGACAGGGGCGAGATTCACCCCTCCACTTT
>TRBJ2-3|TRBV2|TRBD2|16|-
CASIAGTKLYTDTQYF
TGTGCCAGCATCGCCGGGACTAAATTATACACAGATACGCAGTATTTT
>TRBJ1-1|TRBV5-5|-|13|-
CASSFSRVTEAFF
TGTGCCAGCAGCTTCAGCAGGGTAACTGAAGCTTTCTTT
>TRBJ1-3|TRBV7-2|TRBD1|14|-
CASSSEGAGNTIYF
TGTGCCAGCAGCTCGGAGGGGGCAGGAAACACCATATATTTT
>TRBJ2-1|TRBV6-1|-|11|-
CASIVINEQFF
TGTGCCAGCATCGTTATCAATGAGCAGTTCTTC
>TRBJ1-5|TRBV5-1|TRBD1|14|few
CASSLTGGQQPQHF
TGCGCCAGCAGCTTGACAGGGGGCCAACAGCCCCAGCATTTT
>TRBJ1-6|TRBV12-3/TRBV12-4|-|12|-
CASAHDYSPLHF
TGTGCCAGCGCCCACGACTATTCACCCCTCCACTTT
>TRBJ1-1|TRBV19|-|12|once
CASNSLNTEAFF
TGTGCCAGTAATTCCCTTAACACTGAAGCTTTCTTT
>TRBJ2-1|TRBV18|TRBD2|17|-
CASSPRTAGGPYNEQFF
TGTGCCAGCTCACCACGCACAGCGGGAGGACCCTACAATGAGCAGTTCTTC
>TRBJ2-1|TRBV28|TRBD2|11|few
CATLTSYEQFF
TGTGCCACCTTGACTAGCTATGAGCAGTTCTTC
>TRBJ2-5|TRBV5-6|TRBD2|17|-
CASSLRGLAGVFETQYF
TGTGCCAGCAGCCTGCGAGGGCTAGCGGGAGTTTTTGAGACCCAGTACTTC
>TRBJ2-5|TRBV28|-|15|few
CASSRRGQGEETQYF
TGTGCCAGCAGTCGTCGTGGCCAGGGAGAAGAGACCCAGTACTTC
>TRBJ2-1|TRBV5-1|TRBD1|15|-
CASSLEGQGGNEQFF
TGCGCCAGCAGCTTGGAGGGACAGGGGGGGAATGAGCAGTTCTTC
>TRBJ2-7|TRBV7-8|TRBD1|15|many
CASSLARDRGNEQYF
TGTGCCAGCAGCTTAGCGCGGGACAGGGGAAACGAGCAGTACTTC
>TRBJ1-1|TRBV20-1|-|12|few
CSAGKRLPEAFF
TGCAGTGCTGGAAAACGCCTTCCCGAAGCTTTCTTT
>TRBJ2-5|TRBV20-1|TRBD2|14|few
CSADLAGRQETQYF
TGCAGTGCTGATTTAGCGGGGAGACAAGAGACCCAGTACTTC
>TRBJ1-3|TRBV15|-|14|-
CATSSQGSGNTIYF
TGTGCCACCAGCAGCCAGGGTTCTGGAAACACCATATATTTT
>TRBJ2-4|TRBV28|-|14|-
CASSLGHAKNIQYF
TGTGCCAGCAGTTTAGGACACGCCAAAAACATTCAGTACTTC
>TRBJ1-1|TRBV12-3/TRBV12-4|-|15|-
CASRSGHLMNTEAFF
TGTGCCAGCAGATCAGGTCATCTCATGAACACTGAAGCTTTCTTT
>TRBJ1-1|TRBV12-3/TRBV12-4|-|15|-
CASSLAGVRGTEAFF
TGTGCCAGCAGTTTAGCCGGGGTTCGGGGCACTGAAGCTTTCTTT
>TRBJ2-3|TRBV5-1|TRBD1|15|few
CASRADRGNTDTQYF
TGCGCCAGCAGGGCCGACAGGGGGAACACAGATACGCAGTATTTT
>TRBJ2-3|TRBV3-1|-|15|few
CASSHGGARQDTQYF
TGTGCCAGCAGCCATGGGGGGGCGCGTCAAGATACGCAGTATTTT